The 2 T cell receptor beta chains presented below share a single source sample, sequenced in a study of OX40 agonist ivuxolimab in advanced cancers. Using immunoSEQ multiplex PCR, the repertoire was profiled, and TCRdb retains in-frame clones only, with some absent. The sample has about 79,000 clones, 65% to 85% seen once. The specimen comprised CD4+ or CD8+ T cells sorted from blood, sampled in a trial of the OX40 agonist ivuxolimab. These receptors were obtained from an adult with an advanced solid tumor such as melanoma, head and neck, liver or kidney cancer.

The V call is TRBV18, the J call TRBJ2-4; D gene ambiguous. Germline CDR1 KGHSH, CDR2 LQKENI. V was shortened by 1 base and J by 13 bases, with 14 bases between the two germline ends. The length of the CDR3 is 13 residues. The CDR3 coding sequence is TGTGCCAGCTCACCACAGAGTGACAACCCACAGTACTTC. Amino acid sequence: CASSPQSDNPQYF.

This clone was recorded once. V and J are TRBV7-9 and TRBJ2-4; 10 nucleotides match TRBD1. Trimming took 5 bases from V and 6 from J; bases not matched to a gene: 10. CDR3 length: 16 residues. Germline V gives CDR1 SEHNR, CDR2 FQNEAQ (reference sequence). CDR3 amino acids: CASSLYSGQGLNIQYF. In DNA, the CDR3 is TGTGCCAGCAGCCTCTACTCGGGACAGGGGTTAAACATTCAGTACTTC.